One and the same sample provided the 32 T cell receptor beta chains below, sequenced in a study of blood T cell repertoires in COVID-19. Sequencing was performed with immunoSEQ multiplex PCR; in TCRdb, only in-frame clones are kept and a portion is missing. The sample contains more than 200,000 clones, under 90% of which appear only once. Sequencing input: peripheral blood. These receptors came from a man aged 80 or over with acute or convalescent COVID-19.

This clone was counted once. This sequence joins TRBV24-1 and TRBJ2-7; 7 positions agree with TRBD1. V gave up 3 bases and J gave up 2 bases; unmatched junction bases: 3. The length of the CDR3 is 14 residues. The germline gives CDR1 KGHDR, CDR2 SFDVKD. The CDR3 reads CATSDRQGTYEQYF. The CDR3 DNA follows: TGTGCCACCAGTGATCGACAGGGAACCTACGAGCAGTACTTC.

The V and J genes are TRBV7-2 and TRBJ2-5; D may be TRBD1 (6 bases). The CDR3 spans 15 residues. The V gene's germline CDR1 is SGHTA and CDR2 FQGNSA. V dropped 5 bases and J dropped 2 bases, with 15 bases sitting between them. The CDR3 protein is CASSLGAGDQETQYF. CDR3 nucleotide sequence: TGTGCCAGCAGCCTAGGCGCAGGGGATCAAGAGACCCAGTACTTC.

CDR3 coding DNA: TGTGCCAGCAGCTTATCAGGTCAGCCCCAGCATTTT. It specifies CASSLSGQPQHF. The chain recombines TRBV11-2 with TRBJ1-5; D not certain. Germline CDR1 and CDR2: SGHAT and FQNNGV. There are 12 residues in the CDR3. The V end was cut by 2 bases, the J end by 6 bases, with 5 bases between.

V and J are TRBV19 and TRBJ2-1; TRBD1 agrees at 11 bases. Germline loops: CDR1 LNHDA, CDR2 SQIVND (reference sequence). CDR3 length: 16 residues. Losses at the gene ends were 5 bases for V and 3 bases for J; bases not matched to a gene: 6. The DNA for the CDR3 is TGTGCCAGTAGTTCCAAGGGACAGGGGGTCTACAATGAGCAGTTCTTC. Amino acids: CASSSKGQGVYNEQFF.

The rearrangement uses TRBV24-1 and TRBJ2-2; D gene unclear. Trimming took off 7 bases at V and 0 bases at J, with 5 bases between the two ends. Germline V gene sequence: CDR1 KGHDR, CDR2 SFDVKD. The CDR3 covers 13 residues. CDR3 nucleotides: TGTGCCACCAGGACTGCGAACACCGGGGAGCTGTTTTTT. Amino acids: CATRTANTGELFF.

J is TRBJ1-2 and V is TRBV28, with a tentative D call TRBD1 (6 bases). Germline V gives CDR1 MDHEN, CDR2 SYDVKM. The V gene lost 4 bases and the J gene lost 2 bases, with 20 bases spanning the gap. There are 17 residues in the CDR3. The DNA of the CDR3 is TGTGCCAGCAGTTATACCCGTGGGGGCCCTAACAACTATGGCTACACCTTC. Residues: CASSYTRGGPNNYGYTF.

V and J are TRBV7-9 and TRBJ2-1, with 7 positions matching TRBD1. V dropped 5 bases and J dropped 6; count of bases not matched to a gene: 7. Germline CDR1 reads SEHNR; CDR2 reads FQNEAQ (reference sequence). The CDR3 loop spans 14 amino acids. As DNA, the CDR3 is TGTGCCAGCAGCCAGACAGGGTTGGGCAATGAGCAGTTCTTC. It encodes CASSQTGLGNEQFF.

A single count supports this clone. The V gene is TRBV6-5, the J gene TRBJ1-1, with D tentatively TRBD1 (5 bases). Trimming removed 0 bases at V and 2 bases at J, with 10 bases between. Germline CDR1 reads MNHEY; CDR2 reads SVGAGI. CDR3 length: 15 residues. The CDR3 loop reads CASSYSRQGNTEAFF. The DNA for the CDR3 is TGTGCCAGCAGTTACTCGAGGCAGGGTAACACTGAAGCTTTCTTT.

V gene TRBV28 combines with J gene TRBJ2-3, with TRBD2 as a possible D gene (6 bases). CDR3 length equals 13 residues. Trimming removed 6 bases at V and 6 bases at J, with 13 bases between. Germline V lookup: CDR1 MDHEN, CDR2 SYDVKM. The CDR3 is CASRGTVWDTQYF. DNA of the CDR3: TGTGCCAGCAGGGGGACTGTCTGGGATACGCAGTATTTT.

This chain's CDR3 is CASRTGGADNSPLHF. CDR3 DNA: TGTGCCAGCCGGACAGGGGGCGCTGATAATTCACCCCTCCACTTT. The chain links TRBV5-4 to TRBJ1-6; 11 nucleotides align to TRBD1. Germline CDR1 and CDR2: SGHNT and YYREEE (reference sequence). The CDR3 loop spans 15 amino acids. The J segment lost 5 bases and the V segment lost 7 bases, leaving 5 bases of the junction unmatched.

V usage is TRBV6-5 and J usage is TRBJ2-5; 7 bases match TRBD1. Per germline, CDR1 MNHEY and CDR2 SVGAGI. The V and J ends lost 8 bases and 5 bases, in that order; junction bases with no gene match: 11. CDR3 length: 14 amino acids. The CDR3 loop is CASARDSFTETQYF. Here the CDR3 DNA reads TGTGCCAGCGCCCGGGACAGTTTTACGGAGACCCAGTACTTC.

The chain links TRBV27 to TRBJ2-7; tentative D call: TRBD1 (6 bases). Germline-derived CDR1 and CDR2 are MNHEY and SMNVEV (reference sequence). Trimming removed 3 bases from V and 7 bases from J, with 19 bases in between. The CDR3 is 15 amino acids. CDR3 sequence reads: CASSFWGPNKQEQYV. The CDR3 DNA follows: TGTGCCAGCAGTTTTTGGGGGCCAAACAAGCAAGAGCAGTACGTC.

The chain recombines TRBV6-5 with TRBJ2-7; the D gene is possibly TRBD2 (5 bases). V lost 8 bases, J lost 6 bases, and 11 bases lay in between. This CDR3 comprises 11 residues. Germline lookup yields CDR1 MNHEY and CDR2 SVGAGI. CDR3 sequence (DNA): TGTGCCAGCCGCCTAGGAGGCGAGCAGTACTTC. This translates into CASRLGGEQYF.

The chain recombines TRBV7-2 with TRBJ2-2; 9 bases are shared with TRBD2. The CDR3 loop spans 16 amino acids. V gave up 1 base and J gave up 4 bases; unmatched junction bases: 4. The germline V gene encodes CDR1 SGHTA and CDR2 FQGNSA. The CDR3 loop reads CASSLGTSDLTGELFF. The CDR3 nucleotides read TGTGCCAGCAGCTTAGGGACTAGCGACCTCACCGGGGAGCTGTTTTTT.

The chain combines TRBV4-1 with TRBJ2-1, with D possibly matching TRBD1 (5 bases). CDR3 size: 15 residues. V was pared by 4 bases and J by 8 bases, with 18 bases between. The germline V gene encodes CDR1 MGHRA and CDR2 YSYEKL. CDR3: CASSPGAPSRDEQFF. CDR3 sequence (DNA): TGCGCCAGCAGCCCTGGGGCACCATCTAGGGATGAGCAGTTCTTC.

V gene TRBV12-3 or TRBV12-4 combines with J gene TRBJ1-2; 7 bases align to TRBD1. With 4 bases clipped from V and 8 bases from J, the junction kept 7 bases outside the gene matches. This CDR3 region has 13 residues. CDR3 protein: CASSYRGFGGYTF. The CDR3 bases are TGTGCCAGCAGTTACAGGGGATTTGGGGGCTACACCTTC.

V and J are TRBV20-1 and TRBJ2-1, with 12 bases aligning to TRBD2. J was trimmed by 9 bases and V by 3 bases; bases with no gene match: 9. Germline V CDR1 and CDR2: DFQATT, SNEGSKA (reference sequence). The CDR3 spans 15 residues. CDR3 sequence reads: CSASRTSGDEGEQFF. CDR3 DNA sequence: TGCAGTGCTAGTCGGACTAGCGGGGATGAGGGTGAGCAGTTCTTC.

This chain links TRBV6-1 with TRBJ1-4; 7 nucleotides match TRBD1. V gave up 1 base and J gave up 3 bases; unmatched junction bases: 5. Looked up from germline, CDR1 is MNHNS and CDR2 is SASEGT. The CDR3 sequence is 16 residues long. CDR3 residues: CASSEVYRGPNEKLFF. CDR3 bases: TGTGCCAGCAGTGAAGTTTACAGGGGCCCTAATGAAAAACTGTTTTTT.

The V call is TRBV27, the J call TRBJ1-5; D not certain. Germline V gene sequence: CDR1 MNHEY, CDR2 SMNVEV (reference sequence). This CDR3 is built from 14 residues. Trimming cost V 0 bases and J 11 bases, with 14 bases left between them. Here the CDR3 reads CASSLSAGFLAQHF. CDR3 DNA sequence: TGTGCCAGCAGTTTATCGGCGGGGTTCTTGGCCCAGCATTTT.

The chain combines TRBV9 with TRBJ2-1, with TRBD2 identical over 7 bases. The length of the CDR3 is 15 residues. With 3 bases clipped from V and 6 bases from J, the junction kept 9 bases outside the gene matches. Germline loops: CDR1 SGDLS, CDR2 YYNGEE. The CDR3 coding sequence is TGTGCCAGCAGCGCTTGGGGGGGAGGACCCAATGAGCAGTTCTTC. It codes for CASSAWGGGPNEQFF.

This clone was observed once. The rearrangement joins TRBV5-4 to TRBJ2-1, with 8 bases that match TRBD1. The trim removed 2 bases at V and 4 bases at J, leaving 5 bases unmatched. The CDR3 length is 15 residues. In germline, CDR1 is SGHNT, CDR2 YYREEE (reference sequence). In DNA, the CDR3 is TGTGCCAGCAGCTTAAACGGACAGGGTTACAATGAGCAGTTCTTC. Translating gives CASSLNGQGYNEQFF.

V and J are TRBV10-2 and TRBJ2-3, with D perhaps TRBD1 (7 bases). The CDR3 runs to 17 residues. CDR1 and CDR2 (germline): WSHSY, SAAADI. V gave up 6 bases and J gave up 0 bases, with 19 bases separating them. The DNA of the CDR3 is TGCGCCAGCAGACCTACCCGGACAGGAGGGAGCACAGATACGCAGTATTTT. Translated, it gives CASRPTRTGGSTDTQYF.

The rearrangement uses TRBV28 and TRBJ1-1; D gene unclear. Germline loops: CDR1 MDHEN, CDR2 SYDVKM. This CDR3 spans 11 amino acids. CDR3 protein: CVVKLNTEAFF. CDR3 in DNA: TGTGTTGTCAAATTGAACACTGAAGCTTTCTTT.

V gene TRBV18 combines with J gene TRBJ1-1; no firm D call. Germline assignment: CDR1 KGHSH and CDR2 LQKENI. V lost 3 bases to trimming and J lost 5 bases, with 16 bases between them. The CDR3 is 15 amino acids. For the CDR3, the DNA is TGTGCCAGCTCACCTGGGAGCGATTTTAGAACTGAAGCTTTCTTT. Amino acid sequence: CASSPGSDFRTEAFF.

The chain joins TRBV19 to TRBJ1-4; 12 bases are a match to TRBD1. This CDR3 is built from 15 residues. Germline trimming cut 6 bases from V and 8 bases from J; bases unmatched to any gene: 7. Germline V CDR1 and CDR2: LNHDA, SQIVND (reference sequence). The CDR3 DNA is TGTGCCAGTAGCGACACCGGGACAGGGGGCGAAAAACTGTTTTTT. Translating gives CASSDTGTGGEKLFF.

The chain combines TRBV2 with TRBJ1-5, with no clear D. V was clipped by 7 bases and J by 7 bases, with 14 bases between them. This CDR3 is 13 amino acids long. The V gene's germline CDR1 is SNHLY and CDR2 FYNNEI. CDR3 region: CASIRLAGQPQHF. The CDR3 DNA reads as TGTGCCAGCATCAGACTCGCCGGGCAGCCCCAGCATTTT.

J is TRBJ1-4 and V is TRBV27; D is undetermined. With 2 bases removed from V and 4 bases from J, the gap between germline ends came to 8 bases. This CDR3 has 14 residues. Germline V lookup: CDR1 MNHEY, CDR2 SMNVEV (reference sequence). The CDR3 reads CASSLQRGNEKLFF. In DNA form, the CDR3 reads TGTGCCAGCAGTTTACAGCGGGGTAATGAAAAACTGTTTTTT.

V gene TRBV11-2 combines with J gene TRBJ1-6; weak D call: TRBD1 (5 bases). Germline CDR1 is SGHAT and CDR2 is FQNNGV. Trimming left V 6 bases short and J 4 bases short, with 13 bases between. The CDR3 runs to 15 residues. CDR3 protein: CASSTSGTYNSPLHF. The CDR3 DNA reads TGTGCCAGCAGTACCTCCGGGACTTATAATTCACCCCTCCACTTT.

In its sample, this clone was seen once. The chain employs TRBV2 and TRBJ1-6, with D hard to call. This CDR3 has 14 residues. Germline V gives CDR1 SNHLY, CDR2 FYNNEI. The V gene lost 6 bases and the J gene lost 7 bases, with 13 bases spanning the gap. In DNA form, the CDR3 reads TGTGCCAGCAGCCAACTGCAGGAAAATTCACCCCTCCACTTT. Its protein product is CASSQLQENSPLHF.

CDR3 sequence: CASSRLAGGTYEQYV. Here the CDR3 DNA reads TGTGCCAGCAGTAGACTAGCGGGAGGGACCTACGAGCAGTACGTC. The V and J genes are TRBV6-2 or TRBV6-3 and TRBJ2-7; 14 positions agree with TRBD2. Germline V gives CDR1 MNHEY, CDR2 SVGEGT. CDR3 size: 15 residues. Trimming cost V 5 bases and J 2 bases; bases outside gene matches: 2.

This chain connects TRBV5-6 to TRBJ2-5, with 7 bases identical to TRBD1. The V and J ends lost 4 bases and 4 bases, in that order; junction bases with no gene match: 7. The germline gives CDR1 SGHDT, CDR2 YYEEEE. The CDR3 is 14 residues long. Written as DNA, the CDR3 is TGTGCCAGCAGCGAGACAGGGCAGAGAGAGACCCAGTACTTC. It encodes CASSETGQRETQYF.

V gene TRBV12-3 or TRBV12-4 combines with J gene TRBJ2-7; D gene unclear. This CDR3 is 13 amino acids long. V shed 2 bases and J shed 2 bases, with 7 bases lying between them. CDR3: CASSLQETYEQYF. The CDR3 coding sequence is TGTGCCAGCAGTTTACAGGAAACCTACGAGCAGTACTTC.